The 2 T cell receptor beta chains below come from one sample, sequenced in a study of T cells in localized non-small cell lung cancer. Some clones are missing from TCRdb's copy, which holds only in-frame ones; the method was immunoSEQ multiplex PCR. This sample carries 30,000 to 35,000 clones, about nine tenths of them seen once, and the ten largest clones take 3.5% to 5%. The source was peripheral blood, collected before any cancer treatment. Receptors were obtained from a woman aged 40-69 years with stage I lung adenocarcinoma.

The chain recombines TRBV4-3 with TRBJ1-2; D might be TRBD1 (6 bases). The V end was cut by 0 bases, the J end by 4 bases, with 15 bases between. CDR1 and CDR2 (germline): LGHNA, YSLEER. This CDR3 is built from 16 residues. The CDR3 DNA is TGCGCCAGCAGCCAAGACGGGTCCAGGGGAGGCTATGGCTACACCTTC. Translation gives CASSQDGSRGGYGYTF.

The CDR3 bases are TGTGCCAGCAGCTCCCGACTAGCGGGGAGTAGAGATACGCAGTATTTT. Translation gives CASSSRLAGSRDTQYF. The V gene is TRBV11-2, the J gene TRBJ2-3; 11 bases map to TRBD2. Trimming took 4 bases from V and 5 from J; bases not matched to a gene: 8. The CDR3 has 16 amino acids. Germline assignment: CDR1 SGHAT and CDR2 FQNNGV.